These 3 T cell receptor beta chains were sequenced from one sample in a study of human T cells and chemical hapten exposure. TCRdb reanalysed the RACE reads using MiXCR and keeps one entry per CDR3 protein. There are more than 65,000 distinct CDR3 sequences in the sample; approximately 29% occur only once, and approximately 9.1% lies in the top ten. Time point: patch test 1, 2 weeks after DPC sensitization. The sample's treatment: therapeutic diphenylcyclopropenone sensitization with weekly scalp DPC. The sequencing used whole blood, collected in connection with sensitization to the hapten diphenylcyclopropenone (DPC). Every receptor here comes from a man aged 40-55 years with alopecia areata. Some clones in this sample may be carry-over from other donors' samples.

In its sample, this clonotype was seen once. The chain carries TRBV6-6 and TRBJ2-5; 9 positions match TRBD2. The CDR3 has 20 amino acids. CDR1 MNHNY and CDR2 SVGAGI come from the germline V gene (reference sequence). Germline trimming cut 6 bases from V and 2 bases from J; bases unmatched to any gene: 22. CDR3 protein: CASRGAALAGVPRGQETQYF. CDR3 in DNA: TGTGCCAGCAGGGGAGCGGCACTAGCGGGTGTACCCAGGGGGCAAGAGACCCAGTACTTC.

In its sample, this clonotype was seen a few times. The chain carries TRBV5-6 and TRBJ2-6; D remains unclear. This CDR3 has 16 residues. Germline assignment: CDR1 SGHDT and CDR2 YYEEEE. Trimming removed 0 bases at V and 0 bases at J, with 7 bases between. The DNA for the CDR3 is TGTGCCAGCAGCTTGGACAGACGCTCTGGGGCCAACGTCCTGACTTTC. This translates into CASSLDRRSGANVLTF.

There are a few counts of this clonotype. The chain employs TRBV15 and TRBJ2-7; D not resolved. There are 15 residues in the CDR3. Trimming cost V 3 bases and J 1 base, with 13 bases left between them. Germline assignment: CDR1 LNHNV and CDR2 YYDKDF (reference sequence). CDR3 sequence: CATSRPRHTSYEQYF. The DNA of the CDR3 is TGTGCCACCAGCAGGCCGCGACACACATCCTACGAGCAGTACTTC.